This TCR beta chain was captured in a study of T cell responses to AZD1222 COVID-19 vaccine. Notes on the study in general: CD4 TCRs linked to vaccination spanned spike, dominating at 160-218 and 743-854. Possibly, clonal diversity was underestimated; donors were largely white British and included more females.

Method: immunoSEQ multiplex PCR; TCRdb's copy keeps in-frame clones and lacks some. The table has 150,000 or so clones, roughly nine tenths seen once. CDR3 length: 12 amino acids. V was pared by 6 bases and J by 4 bases, with 9 bases between. Looked up from germline, CDR1 is MNHEY and CDR2 is SMNVEV (reference sequence). Regarding this clone: What it binds is not known.

This clonotype was obtained from an adult in good health. The V and J genes are TRBV27 and TRBJ1-1; tentative D call: TRBD1 (6 bases). Sequenced material: peripheral blood, taken on day 0 of AZD1222 vaccination. The CDR3 region is CASSYRVTEAFF. In nucleotides, the CDR3 is TGTGCCAGCAGCTACAGGGTCACTGAAGCTTTCTTT.